This T cell receptor (beta chain) was identified in a study of T cells in Graves' hyperthyroidism and ophthalmopathy. Findings and limits, study-wide: Appearing also in blood were most of the thyroid clonotypes expanded above 0.001.

For the diagnoses, clinical symptoms, serum thyroxine and TRAb, thyroid ultrasound and orbital computed tomography were used. As for this clonotype: Antigen unknown.

TCR beta CDR3 region amplification was performed from RNA transcripts. In the first-round RT-PCR of the TCR CDR3, the HTBI primer set was used. TCRdb analysed the multiplex PCR reads with MiXCR anew, one entry per CDR3 protein. Of under 400,000 distinct CDR3 sequences detected, about 15% appear once; the ten largest clones hold approximately 19%. The V segment lost 5 bases and the J segment 6 bases; nucleotides outside the gene matches: 4. The CDR3 totals 14 residues. The material sequenced was blood. The rearrangement uses TRBV12-3 or TRBV12-4 and TRBJ2-2, with TRBD2 identical over 9 bases. The sequence was collected from a woman in her sixties or seventies with Graves' ophthalmopathy. CDR3 in amino acids: CASSNLAGSGELFF. The CDR3 DNA is TGTGCCAGCAGTAATCTAGCGGGGTCCGGGGAGCTGTTTTTT.